The source of this T cell receptor beta chain is a study of blood T cell repertoires in COVID-19. Overall study: Specimens from acute and convalescent COVID-19 originated in the United States, Italy and Spain. PBMCs, B-cell-depleted T cells, or T cells were the source of the cDNA or gDNA that made up the material.

The CDR3 spans 15 residues. Germline trimming cut 4 bases from V and 8 bases from J; bases unmatched to any gene: 6. Germline CDR1 is LNHDA and CDR2 is SQIVND (reference sequence). Original handling: Reference gene primer amplification gave nucleated cell count estimates. Profiled with immunoSEQ multiplex PCR; TCRdb holds only in-frame clones, not every one. V and J calls and clone size are copied from that table; D and trimming were computed from the DNA. The sample contains a few hundred thousand clones, 81% of which appear only once. This sequence originates from a human donor with acute or convalescent COVID-19. The donor label of this sample is uncertain. What was sequenced was peripheral blood. The V and J genes are TRBV19 and TRBJ1-4; 11 nucleotides agree with TRBD1. In DNA form, the CDR3 reads TGTGCCAGTAGTACGTCCTGGACAGGGGGCGAAAAACTGTTTTTT. The encoded protein is CASSTSWTGGEKLFF.